This T cell receptor beta chain was documented in a study of cytomegalovirus exposure and HLA in healthy donors. Findings of the study overall: Accurate prediction of most subjects' HLA-A and HLA-B alleles from TCR beta sequences was reported.

PCR used 60 Vbeta primers and 13 Jbeta primers. The data were produced by immunoSEQ multiplex PCR, yet TCRdb's version contains in-frame clones alone and is incomplete. The repertoire has tens of thousands of clones, more than 70% of them found once; the top ten carry approximately 2%. The CDR3 is 12 residues long. Trimming took 7 bases from V and 2 from J, leaving 6 bases between them. Germline assignment: CDR1 MNHEY and CDR2 SVGAGI. Remarks on this clone: Its antigen is as yet unknown.

Sequences were obtained from PBMCs. The V call is TRBV6-5, the J call TRBJ1-5; no reliable D call. This TCR was recovered from a man in his forties or fifties in good health and CMV-seronegative. The CDR3 nucleotides are TGTGCCAGCACATCGGGCAATCAGCCCCAGCATTTT. Protein product: CASTSGNQPQHF.